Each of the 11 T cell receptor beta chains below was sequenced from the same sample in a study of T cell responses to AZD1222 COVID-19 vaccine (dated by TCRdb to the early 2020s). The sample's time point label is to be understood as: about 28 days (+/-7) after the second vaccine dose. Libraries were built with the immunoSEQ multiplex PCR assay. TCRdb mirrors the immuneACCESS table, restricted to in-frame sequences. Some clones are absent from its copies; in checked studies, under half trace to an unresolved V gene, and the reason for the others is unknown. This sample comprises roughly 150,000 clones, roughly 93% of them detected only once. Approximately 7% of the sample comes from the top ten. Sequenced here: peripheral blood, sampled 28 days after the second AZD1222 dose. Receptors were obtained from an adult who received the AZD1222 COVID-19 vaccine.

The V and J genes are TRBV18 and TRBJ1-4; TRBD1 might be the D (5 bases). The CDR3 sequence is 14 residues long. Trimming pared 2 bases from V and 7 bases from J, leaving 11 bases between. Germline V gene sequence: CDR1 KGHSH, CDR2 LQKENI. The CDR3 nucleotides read TGTGCCAGCTCACCATTGGGGCGCAGTGAAAAACTGTTTTTT. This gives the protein CASSPLGRSEKLFF.

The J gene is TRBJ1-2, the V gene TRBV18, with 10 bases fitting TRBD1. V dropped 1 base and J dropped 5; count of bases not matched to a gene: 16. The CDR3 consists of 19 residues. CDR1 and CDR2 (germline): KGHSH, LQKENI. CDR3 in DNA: TGTGCCAGCTCACCACAGGATATACCGGGACAGGGGATAGGGTATGGCTACACCTTC. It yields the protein CASSPQDIPGQGIGYGYTF.

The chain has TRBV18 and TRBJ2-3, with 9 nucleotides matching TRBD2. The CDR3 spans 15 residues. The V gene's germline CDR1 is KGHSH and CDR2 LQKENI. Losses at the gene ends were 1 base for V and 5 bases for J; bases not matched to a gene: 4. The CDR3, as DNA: TGTGCCAGCTCACCACGCGGGGGGGCCATAGATACGCAGTATTTT. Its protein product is CASSPRGGAIDTQYF.

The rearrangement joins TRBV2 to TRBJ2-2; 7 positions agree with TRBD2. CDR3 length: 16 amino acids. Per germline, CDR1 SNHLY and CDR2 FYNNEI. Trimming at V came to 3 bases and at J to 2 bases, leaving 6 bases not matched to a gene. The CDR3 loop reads CASSDIWGGNTGELFF. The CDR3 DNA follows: TGTGCCAGCAGTGATATCTGGGGGGGTAACACCGGGGAGCTGTTTTTT. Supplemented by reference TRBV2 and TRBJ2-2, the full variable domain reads EPEVTQTPSHQVTQMGQEVILRCVPISNHLYFYWYRQILGQKVEFLVSFYNNEISEKSEIFDDQFSVERPDGSNFTLKIRSTKLEDSAMYFCASSDIWGGNTGELFFGEGSRLTVL.

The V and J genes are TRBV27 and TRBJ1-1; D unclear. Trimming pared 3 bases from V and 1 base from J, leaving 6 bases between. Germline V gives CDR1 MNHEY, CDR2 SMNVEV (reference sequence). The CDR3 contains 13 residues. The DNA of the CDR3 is TGTGCCAGCAGTTTCAAGGGGAACACTGAAGCTTTCTTT. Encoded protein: CASSFKGNTEAFF.

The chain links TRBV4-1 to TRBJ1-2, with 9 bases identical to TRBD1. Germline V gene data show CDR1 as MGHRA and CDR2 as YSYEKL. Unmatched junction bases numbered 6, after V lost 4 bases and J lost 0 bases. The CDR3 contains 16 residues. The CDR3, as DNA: TGCGCCAGCAGCCGGACCGGGACAGGGTCTAACTATGGCTACACCTTC. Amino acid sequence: CASSRTGTGSNYGYTF.

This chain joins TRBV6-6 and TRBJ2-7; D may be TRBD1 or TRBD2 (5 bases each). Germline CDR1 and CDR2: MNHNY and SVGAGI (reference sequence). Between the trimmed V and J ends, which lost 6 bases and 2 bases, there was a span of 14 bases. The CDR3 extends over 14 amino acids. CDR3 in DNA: TGTGCCAGCAGACCACTTCAGGGACCCTACGAGCAGTACTTC. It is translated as CASRPLQGPYEQYF.

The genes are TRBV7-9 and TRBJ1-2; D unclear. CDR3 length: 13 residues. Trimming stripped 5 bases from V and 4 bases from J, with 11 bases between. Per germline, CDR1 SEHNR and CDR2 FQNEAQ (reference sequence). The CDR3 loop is CASSGELIYGYTF. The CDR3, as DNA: TGTGCCAGCAGCGGGGAGCTTATCTATGGCTACACCTTC.

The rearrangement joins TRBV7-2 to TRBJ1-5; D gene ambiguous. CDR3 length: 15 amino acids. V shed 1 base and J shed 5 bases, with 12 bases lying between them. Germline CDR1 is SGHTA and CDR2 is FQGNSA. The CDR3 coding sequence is TGTGCCAGCAGCTTAGAACGTAGCGATGATCAGCCCCAGCATTTT. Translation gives CASSLERSDDQPQHF.

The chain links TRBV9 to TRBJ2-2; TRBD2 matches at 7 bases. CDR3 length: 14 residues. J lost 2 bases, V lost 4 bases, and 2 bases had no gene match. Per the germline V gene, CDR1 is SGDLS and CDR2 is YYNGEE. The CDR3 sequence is CASSLGLNTGELFF. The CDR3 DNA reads TGTGCCAGCAGCTTGGGACTAAACACCGGGGAGCTGTTTTTT.

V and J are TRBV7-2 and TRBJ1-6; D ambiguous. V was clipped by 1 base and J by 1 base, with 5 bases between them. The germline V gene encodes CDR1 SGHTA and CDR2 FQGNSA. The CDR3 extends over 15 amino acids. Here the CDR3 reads CASSLEQSYNSPLHF. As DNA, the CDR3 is TGTGCCAGCAGCTTAGAGCAATCCTATAATTCACCCCTCCACTTT.